The sequence of this T cell receptor (beta chain) was determined in a study of cytomegalovirus exposure and HLA in healthy donors. V lost 4 bases, J lost 4 bases, and 7 bases stayed unmatched. The CDR3 sequence is 15 residues long. CDR1 MNHEY and CDR2 SVGAGI come from the germline V gene. It was with 60 Vbeta and 13 Jbeta primers that the PCR ran. Generated by immunoSEQ multiplex PCR, the TCRdb table keeps only in-frame clones and is missing some. The data hold around 140,000 clones, with 82% observed a single time. The specimen sequenced was PBMCs. The chain has TRBV6-5 and TRBJ1-5, with 7 bases that match TRBD1. This TCR was sampled from a woman aged 50 to 65 in good health and CMV-seropositive. CDR3 sequence: CASSSRGQGNQPQHF. CDR3 coding DNA: TGTGCCAGCAGTTCTAGGGGGCAGGGGAATCAGCCCCAGCATTTT.